This T cell receptor (beta chain) derives from a study of identical twins. Study results and caveats: Low generation-probability sequences were in excess among twin-shared out-of-frame alpha sequences.

MiXCR, run by TCRdb on the 5' RACE reads, gives a single entry per CDR3 protein. The sample has 430,000 or so distinct CDR3 sequences; roughly a quarter are singletons. Regarding this clonotype: Its cognate antigen is unknown.

The ends were cut back, 5 bases at V and 5 bases at J, with 7 bases in the middle. The CDR3 spans 11 residues. CDR1 is DFQATT and CDR2 is SNEGSKA in the germline V gene (reference sequence). The sample also formed part of further work on T cells expressing NK-cell markers. That source notes: Seven HCMV-seropositive donors and one seronegative donor made up the eight sequenced donors.

Material: CD4+ T cells sorted from blood. The chain carries TRBV20-1 and TRBJ2-1; D gene unclear. The sequence was collected from a woman between 18 and 29 years old in good health. This CDR3 is CSAPRDNEQFF. CDR3 DNA: TGCAGTGCTCCAAGAGACAATGAGCAGTTCTTC.